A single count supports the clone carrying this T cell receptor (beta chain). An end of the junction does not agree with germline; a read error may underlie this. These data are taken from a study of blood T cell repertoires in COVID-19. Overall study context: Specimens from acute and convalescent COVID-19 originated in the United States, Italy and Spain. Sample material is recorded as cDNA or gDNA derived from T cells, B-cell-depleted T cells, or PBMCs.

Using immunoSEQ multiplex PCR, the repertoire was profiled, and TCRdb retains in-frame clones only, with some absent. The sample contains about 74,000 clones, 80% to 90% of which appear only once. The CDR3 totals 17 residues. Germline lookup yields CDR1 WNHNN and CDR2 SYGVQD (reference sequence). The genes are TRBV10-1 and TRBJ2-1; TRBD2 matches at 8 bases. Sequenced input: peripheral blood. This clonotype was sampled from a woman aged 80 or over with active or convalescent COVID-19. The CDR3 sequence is CAGSESNGTRRDNEQFF. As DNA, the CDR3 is TGCGCCGGCAGTGAGTCGAATGGGACTAGGCGGGACAATGAGCAGTTCTTC.